Listed below are T cell receptor beta chains from one sample, sequenced in a study of T cell responses to AZD1222 COVID-19 vaccine. Data came from immunoSEQ multiplex PCR; TCRdb stores just in-frame clones and leaves some out. This repertoire shows 85,000 to 130,000 clones, roughly 86% found once; its top ten account for roughly 3.3%. The material was peripheral blood, obtained 28 days after the second dose of the MenACWY control vaccine. Receptor source: an adult who received the MenACWY meningococcal vaccine as a control. CDR3s include the opening cysteine and the closing phenylalanine or tryptophan. D genes are given only for firm matches. Expanded clones get a size class; other rows say once, few or many, or leave the size out.

>-|-|TRBV5-5|TRBJ2-2
TGTGCCAGCAGCGAAGCAGGCAGGGTTCAATTCACCGGGGAGCTGTTTTTT
CASSEAGRVQFTGELFF
>-|-|TRBV11-2|TRBJ1-3
TGTGCCAGCAGCTATAGCTCAGTGGCAGGAAACACCATATATTTT
CASSYSSVAGNTIYF
>-|TRBD1|TRBV4-2|TRBJ2-1
TGTGCCAGCAGCCAGGACAGGCTCCCCTACAATGAGCAGTTCTTC
CASSQDRLPYNEQFF
>-|-|TRBV3-1/TRBV3-2|TRBJ2-5
TGTGCCAGCAGCCAAGATGGGGGGCGAGGAGAGACCCAGTACTTC
CASSQDGGRGETQYF
>-|TRBD1|TRBV9|TRBJ2-4
TGTGCCAGCAGCGTAGGGGGACAGCAAAACATTCAGTACTTC
CASSVGGQQNIQYF
>-|-|TRBV3-1/TRBV3-2|TRBJ1-3
TGTGCCAGCAGCCAACAGGACTCTGGAAACACCATATATTTT
CASSQQDSGNTIYF
>-|-|TRBV2|TRBJ2-3
TGTGCCAGCAGTGAAGGTTTAGGAGGCCTCCGGGGAGGGCAGTATTTT
CASSEGLGGLRGGQYF
>-|-|TRBV9|TRBJ1-3
TGTGCCAGCGCGGGTTTGGGAGGGTCTGGAAACACCATATATTTT
CASAGLGGSGNTIYF
>-|-|TRBV15|TRBJ1-1
TGTGCCACCAGCAGAGATTGGGAAATGGACACTGAAGCTTTCTTT
CATSRDWEMDTEAFF
>-|-|TRBV24-1|TRBJ2-3
TGTGCCACCAGTGCATACTCAGGGGACCACGTAGGAGATACGCAGTATTTT
CATSAYSGDHVGDTQYF
>-|-|TRBV19|TRBJ1-1
TGTGCCAGTAGTATAGTATGGGACCCTGGAGAGGATGAAGCTTTCTTT
CASSIVWDPGEDEAFF
>-|-|TRBV6-5|TRBJ2-7
TGTGCCAGCAGTACCGGGCCCAGCGCCTACGAGCAGTACTTC
CASSTGPSAYEQYF
>few|-|TRBV18|TRBJ1-1
TGTGCCAGCTCATCCAACGAAACTTTCTTT
CASSSNETFF
>-|TRBD1|TRBV7-3|TRBJ2-2
TGTGCCAGCAGCTTAAGCGACAGGGGTCCCGGGGAGCTGTTTTTT
CASSLSDRGPGELFF
>-|TRBD1|TRBV9|TRBJ1-5
TGTGCCAGCAGCCGCCGGGACAGCTTTAATCAGCCCCAGCATTTT
CASSRRDSFNQPQHF
>-|-|TRBV20-1|TRBJ1-2
TGCTCTTCCGGGACACCTATTCGCTACACCTTC
CSSGTPIRYTF
>-|-|TRBV9|TRBJ2-7
TGTGCCAGCAGTGTAGGCCCGACAGCTACCAACTACGAGCAGTACTTC
CASSVGPTATNYEQYF
>-|-|TRBV30|TRBJ2-2
TGTGCCTGGAGAAAGGGCTTGAACACCGGGGAGCTGTTTTTT
CAWRKGLNTGELFF
>-|-|TRBV11-2|TRBJ1-2
TGTGCCAGCAGCTTAGTACCCGGGTCTAACTATGGCTACACCTTC
CASSLVPGSNYGYTF
>-|TRBD1|TRBV5-5|TRBJ2-7
TGTGCCAGCAGCTTGGACCCACAGGGGTCCTACGAGCAGTACTTC
CASSLDPQGSYEQYF
>-|TRBD1|TRBV11-2|TRBJ1-4
TGTGCCAGCAGCTTAGCCCAGGGGGGTGAAAAACTGTTTTTT
CASSLAQGGEKLFF
>-|TRBD1|TRBV11-3|TRBJ2-1
TGTGCCAGCAGCTCCCAAAGGACAGGGCACAATGAGCAGTTCTTC
CASSSQRTGHNEQFF
>-|-|TRBV7-9|TRBJ1-4
TGTGCCAGCAGCTTTCCACGGGGGCGTGGCGAAAAACTGTTTTTT
CASSFPRGRGEKLFF
>-|-|TRBV10-3|TRBJ2-3
TGTGCCATCAGTGTAGAAGCAGATACGCAGTATTTT
CAISVEADTQYF
>-|-|TRBV19|TRBJ1-1
TGTGCCAGTAGTCCCTGGACGGTGAACACTGAAGCTTTCTTT
CASSPWTVNTEAFF
>-|-|TRBV5-1|TRBJ2-7
TGCGCCAGCAGCTTGGCCGGGATCGGCTCCACCTACGAGCAGTACTTC
CASSLAGIGSTYEQYF
>few|-|TRBV5-1|TRBJ2-3
TGCGCCAGCAGCACTGACGGAAGGAGCACAGATACGCAGTATTTT
CASSTDGRSTDTQYF
>-|-|TRBV28|TRBJ1-2
TGTGCCAGCAGTTCACCATCCGACAGTTCCAACCCCCTAGGCTACACCTTC
CASSSPSDSSNPLGYTF
>-|TRBD1|TRBV5-5|TRBJ2-2
TGTGCCAGCAGCTCTCGGGCCGGACAGGGGATGTCCGGGGAGCTGTTTTTT
CASSSRAGQGMSGELFF
>-|-|TRBV30|TRBJ2-7
TGTGCCTGGAGTGTCGGGCCCTACGAGCAGTACTTC
CAWSVGPYEQYF
>-|-|TRBV18|TRBJ1-1
TGTGCCAGCTCACCAAGGCAGGGTCTGATAAGTACTGAAGCTTTCTTT
CASSPRQGLISTEAFF
>-|TRBD1|TRBV28|TRBJ1-5
TGTGCCAGCAGGTCGACAGGGTCCAGACAGCCCCAGCATTTT
CASRSTGSRQPQHF
>once|TRBD1|TRBV6-5|TRBJ1-2
TGTGCCAGCAGTTACGGAGGGGGCGACTATGGCTACACCTTC
CASSYGGGDYGYTF
>-|-|TRBV5-1|TRBJ2-7
TGCGCCAGCAGCCCCCGGTCCAGGGAGTACGAGCAGTACTTC
CASSPRSREYEQYF
>few|TRBD1|TRBV13|TRBJ1-6
TGTGCCAGCAGCCGGACAGGGCTCCCTTATAATTCACCCCTCCACTTT
CASSRTGLPYNSPLHF
>-|-|TRBV7-2|TRBJ1-1
TGTGCCAGCAGGGACACCGGGAACACTGAAGCTTTCTTT
CASRDTGNTEAFF
>-|TRBD1|TRBV5-5|TRBJ2-4
TGTGCCAGCAGCCCGGACAGGGCTGTAAACATTCAGTACTTC
CASSPDRAVNIQYF
>once|TRBD1|TRBV10-3|TRBJ1-5
TGTGCCATCAGTGAACAGGGGGGCCATCAGCCCCAGCATTTT
CAISEQGGHQPQHF
>-|TRBD1|TRBV3-1/TRBV3-2|TRBJ1-2
TGTGCCAGCAGCCAAGTGACAGGGGATGGCTACACCTTC
CASSQVTGDGYTF
>-|-|TRBV2|TRBJ1-5
TGTGCCAGCAGCAATCCTGGTCTTACCGCATTTACGGGTCAGCCCCAGCATTTT
CASSNPGLTAFTGQPQHF
>-|-|TRBV5-1|TRBJ2-5
TGCGCCAGCTCCTGGGAAGGGGGGACTCTAGAGACCCAGTACTTC
CASSWEGGTLETQYF
>-|-|TRBV28|TRBJ1-6
TGTGCCAGCAGTTTAGGTAACAGCGGGTCACCCCTCCACTTT
CASSLGNSGSPLHF
>-|TRBD1|TRBV28|TRBJ2-7
TGTGCCAGCAGTGTTACCGGGACAGGGAGATACGAGCAGTACTTC
CASSVTGTGRYEQYF
>few|TRBD1|TRBV6-2/TRBV6-3|TRBJ1-2
TGTGCCAGCAGCCAAACGGGACAGGGGGCTTTCAAGGATGGCTACACCTTC
CASSQTGQGAFKDGYTF
>-|-|TRBV2|TRBJ1-6
TGTGCCAGCAATAGGGAGAGCTCCTATAATTCACCCCTCCACTTT
CASNRESSYNSPLHF
>-|-|TRBV2|TRBJ1-1
TGTGCCAGCAGTGGGGGAATGAGCACTGAAGCTTTCTTT
CASSGGMSTEAFF
>-|TRBD1|TRBV9|TRBJ1-2
TGTGCCAGCATCGATACCCGGACAGGACTATATCTCCCCGGCTACACCTTC
CASIDTRTGLYLPGYTF
>few|TRBD1|TRBV5-4|TRBJ1-2
TGTGCCAGCAGCTTGGGGCCCGGGACAGGGAATGGCTACACCTTC
CASSLGPGTGNGYTF
>-|-|TRBV19|TRBJ1-1
TGTGCCAGTAGTAGGTCCGTGAACACTGAAGCTTTCTTT
CASSRSVNTEAFF
>-|-|TRBV28|TRBJ2-3
TGTGCCAGCAGTTCCGCAGGAGCAACGCAGTATTTT
CASSSAGATQYF
>-|-|TRBV19|TRBJ1-1
TGTGCCAGTAGTATAGATTCAGGGAGGGACACTGAAGCTTTCTTT
CASSIDSGRDTEAFF
>-|TRBD2|TRBV3-1/TRBV3-2|TRBJ2-3
TGTGCCAGCAGCCAGTCGAGGGGACTAGCGGGGGGGCGCGATACGCAGTATTTT
CASSQSRGLAGGRDTQYF
>-|-|TRBV29-1|TRBJ1-5
TGCAGCGCCCTCCCCGGGTCTCTACATGGGGGCAATCAGCCCCAGCATTTT
CSALPGSLHGGNQPQHF
>-|-|TRBV10-1|TRBJ1-3
TGCGCCAGCAGGCAGGACTCTGGAAACACCATATATTTT
CASRQDSGNTIYF
>-|-|TRBV3-1/TRBV3-2|TRBJ1-1
TGTGCCAGCAGCCTAAGCCTGCGGACGAACACTGAAGCTTTCTTT
CASSLSLRTNTEAFF